This T cell receptor (beta chain) was documented in a study of beta chain features in type 1 diabetes. Whole-study findings and limits: Cells that show high TCR expression could be over-represented by cDNA sequencing.

Notes on this clone: Its antigen is as yet unknown.

CD45RO/CCR7/CD25/CD127/CD95/CD27 separated CD4+ naive, central memory, regulatory and stem cell-like memory cells by sorting. The authors reverse transcribed all of the isolated RNA, so sequencing captured expressed TCRB transcripts. Regulatory, naive and central memory T cell samples averaged roughly 3.5 million reads. Profiled with immunoSEQ multiplex PCR; TCRdb holds only in-frame clones, not every one. The profile shows under 400,000 clones, roughly 15% of them singletons. With 0 bases removed from V and 6 bases from J, the gap between germline ends came to 10 bases. The CDR3 spans 14 residues. CDR1 is SGHTA, CDR2 FQGNSA, per germline.

The sequence was collected from a man aged 30-40 years in good health. V usage is TRBV7-2 and J usage is TRBJ2-3, with D possibly being TRBD1 or TRBD2 (6 bases each). Sequencing was carried out using central memory CD4+ T cells from blood. Here the CDR3 DNA reads TGTGCCAGCAGCTTAGCACGGAGGGGGGATACGCAGTATTTT. Protein sequence: CASSLARRGDTQYF.